A selection of T cell receptor beta chains follows, all from one sample in a study of CD8 T cells in Susac syndrome. MiXCR was run by TCRdb on the immunoSEQ multiplex PCR reads, yielding one entry per CDR3 protein. The table includes 200,000 or so distinct CDR3 sequences, roughly 95% detected once. The material sequenced was CD4+ T cells from PBMCs. All receptors derive from a human donor with multiple sclerosis. Each CDR3 is given with its conserved first and last residue. The order of the fields is D gene, J gene, clone size, V gene, CDR3 protein, CDR3 DNA. A D gene is named only where the DNA matches it firmly. Not every row has a clone size; where given, it reads once, few, many or a size class.

TRBD1 TRBJ2-1 - TRBV18 CASSPGTAHEQFF TGTGCCAGCTCACCCGGGACAGCTCATGAGCAGTTCTTC
- TRBJ1-5 - TRBV12-3/TRBV12-4 CASTMWGNQPQHF TGTGCCAGCACCATGTGGGGCAATCAGCCCCAGCATTTT
- TRBJ1-2 - TRBV29-1 CSVMAEVGGVGYTF TGCAGCGTGATGGCAGAGGTAGGAGGCGTTGGCTACACCTTC
TRBD2 TRBJ2-3 - TRBV12-3/TRBV12-4 CASSLARGRASGVGTDTQYF TGTGCCAGCAGTTTAGCGCGAGGTAGGGCTAGCGGGGTAGGGACAGATACGCAGTATTTT
TRBD2 TRBJ2-2 - TRBV2 CASTPGTRSHTGELFF TGTGCCAGCACTCCCGGGACTAGAAGTCATACCGGGGAGCTGTTTTTT
- TRBJ2-4 - TRBV12-3/TRBV12-4 CASSDGRGIQYF TGTGCCAGCAGCGACGGTCGCGGTATTCAGTACTTC
TRBD2 TRBJ2-7 - TRBV18 CASSPNRAGRYEQYF TGTGCCAGCTCACCAAATAGAGCGGGGCGCTACGAGCAGTACTTC
- TRBJ1-2 - TRBV20-1 CSASRFLYGYTF TGCAGTGCTAGCAGGTTCCTCTATGGCTACACCTTC
- TRBJ2-3 - TRBV20-1 CSARGTRQYF TGCAGTGCTAGAGGAACCCGGCAGTATTTT
- TRBJ2-7 - TRBV20-1 CSARDPGKAIYEQYF TGCAGTGCTAGAGATCCCGGGAAGGCTATATACGAGCAGTACTTC
- TRBJ2-3 - TRBV6-2/TRBV6-3 CASTTGTHTQYF TGTGCCAGCACCACCGGGACGCATACGCAGTATTTT
- TRBJ2-5 - TRBV7-9 CASSLAAYQETQYF TGTGCCAGCAGCTTAGCGGCGTACCAAGAGACCCAGTACTTC
- TRBJ2-7 - TRBV15 CATSSPGDIAYEQYF TGTGCCACCAGTAGCCCAGGGGACATTGCCTACGAGCAGTACTTC
TRBD1 TRBJ2-7 - TRBV28 CASRSGTGGSYEQYF TGTGCCAGCAGATCCGGGACAGGGGGCTCCTACGAGCAGTACTTC
- TRBJ2-7 - TRBV18 CASSPRTISYEQYF TGTGCCAGCTCACCCCGGACAATCTCCTACGAGCAGTACTTC
- TRBJ2-3 - TRBV9 CASSVARGGPDTQYF TGTGCCAGCAGCGTAGCGAGGGGGGGCCCAGATACGCAGTATTTT
TRBD2 TRBJ2-3 - TRBV2 CASRSKAGETDTQYF TGTGCCAGCAGGTCCAAAGCGGGGGAGACAGATACGCAGTATTTT
TRBD2 TRBJ2-5 - TRBV20-1 CSATTSGGQETQYF TGCAGTGCTACGACTAGCGGGGGACAAGAGACCCAGTACTTC
TRBD1 TRBJ1-6 - TRBV7-9 CASSSSTGTGTSPLHF TGTGCCAGCAGCTCTTCAACCGGGACAGGGACTTCACCCCTCCACTTT
- TRBJ1-6 - TRBV4-1 CASSQRAGEVTYNSPLHF TGCGCCAGCAGCCAGCGCGCCGGGGAGGTAACCTATAATTCACCCCTCCACTTT
- TRBJ1-6 - TRBV19 CASSMSRHRQRNSPLHF TGTGCCAGTAGTATGTCAAGGCACAGGCAGAGAAATTCACCCCTCCACTTT
- TRBJ2-1 - TRBV9 CASSVAKTNEQFF TGTGCCAGCAGCGTAGCTAAGACCAATGAGCAGTTCTTC
- TRBJ2-7 once TRBV6-5 CASSYSTLGGAYEQYF TGTGCCAGCAGTTACTCGACCCTAGGGGGGGCCTACGAGCAGTACTTC
TRBD1 TRBJ1-6 - TRBV7-8 CASSWGQWNSPLHF TGTGCCAGCAGCTGGGGACAGTGGAATTCACCCCTCCACTTT
TRBD1 TRBJ2-7 - TRBV5-1 CASSAPGQVVYEQYF TGCGCCAGCAGCGCCCCAGGACAGGTGGTCTACGAGCAGTACTTC
TRBD1 TRBJ2-1 - TRBV7-9 CASRDRGLFSYNEQFF TGTGCCAGCAGAGACAGGGGGCTATTCTCCTACAATGAGCAGTTCTTC
- TRBJ1-2 - TRBV5-4 CASSWDNSNNYGYTF TGTGCCAGCAGCTGGGATAACAGCAATAACTATGGCTACACCTTC
TRBD1 TRBJ2-1 - TRBV30 CAWRTGQYNEQFF TGTGCCTGGAGAACGGGACAGTACAATGAGCAGTTCTTC
TRBD2 TRBJ2-1 - TRBV7-3 CASSLFRGDAEQFF TGTGCCAGCAGCTTATTTCGGGGGGATGCTGAGCAGTTCTTC
- TRBJ2-7 - TRBV29-1 CSVAPWGEAYEQYF TGCAGCGTAGCGCCGTGGGGTGAGGCCTACGAGCAGTACTTC
TRBD1 TRBJ1-6 - TRBV29-1 CSAGTDNSPLHF TGCAGCGCCGGGACAGATAATTCACCCCTCCACTTT
- TRBJ2-5 - TRBV29-1 CSVEDRWTSSGQETQYF TGCAGCGTTGAAGATCGATGGACCTCATCGGGTCAAGAGACCCAGTACTTC
- TRBJ1-1 - TRBV3-1 CASATQGGYTEAFF TGTGCCAGCGCTACCCAGGGTGGGTACACTGAAGCTTTCTTT
- TRBJ1-6 - TRBV2 CASLQTDSYNSPLHF TGTGCCAGCTTACAAACGGACAGTTATAATTCACCCCTCCACTTT
- TRBJ1-5 - TRBV27 CASRQEPGLGPQPQHF TGTGCCAGCCGCCAAGAACCGGGACTGGGACCCCAGCCCCAGCATTTT
- TRBJ2-1 - TRBV7-8 CASSLVPYNEQFF TGTGCCAGCAGCTTAGTCCCCTACAATGAGCAGTTCTTC
- TRBJ2-3 - TRBV12-5 CASGLVLRGSTDTQYF TGTGCTAGTGGTTTGGTACTGAGGGGGAGCACAGATACGCAGTATTTT
TRBD1 TRBJ2-7 once TRBV6-6 CASSYATGRYEQYF TGTGCCAGCAGTTACGCGACAGGGCGCTACGAGCAGTACTTC
TRBD1 TRBJ1-1 - TRBV15 CATGTDIMGTEAFF TGTGCCACCGGGACAGACATTATGGGCACTGAAGCTTTCTTT
- TRBJ2-7 - TRBV5-1 CASSSPGDTYEQYF TGCGCCAGCAGCTCCCCCGGGGACACCTACGAGCAGTACTTC
- TRBJ2-3 - TRBV5-8 CASSLYMDTQYF TGTGCCAGCAGCTTGTATATGGATACGCAGTATTTT
- TRBJ2-2 - TRBV2 CASSDPRANTGELFF TGTGCCAGCAGTGATCCGAGGGCGAACACCGGGGAGCTGTTTTTT
- TRBJ1-1 - TRBV2 CASRYRGDDTEAFF TGTGCCAGCAGATACCGGGGCGACGACACTGAAGCTTTCTTT
- TRBJ1-6 - TRBV20-1 CSLAPIVFGNSPLHF TGCAGCCTAGCCCCCATCGTCTTCGGTAATTCACCCCTCCACTTT
TRBD1 TRBJ2-7 - TRBV3-1 CASSTTGTDTYEQYF TGTGCCAGCAGTACCACCGGGACAGACACCTACGAGCAGTACTTC
- TRBJ1-1 - TRBV12-3/TRBV12-4 CASILTGIVEAFF TGTGCCAGCATCCTAACAGGGATAGTTGAAGCTTTCTTT
- TRBJ2-7 once TRBV30 CAWGRRSSYEQYF TGTGCCTGGGGTAGGAGGAGCTCCTACGAGCAGTACTTC
- TRBJ2-3 - TRBV29-1 CSVGETVGTDTQYF TGCAGCGTGGGAGAGACAGTAGGCACAGATACGCAGTATTTT
- TRBJ2-2 - TRBV7-9 CASSGRTRSGSGELFF TGTGCCAGCAGCGGACGGACTCGATCTGGGTCCGGAGAGCTGTTTTTT
TRBD1 TRBJ2-1 - TRBV29-1 CSSGTGGEGEQFF TGCAGCTCCGGGACAGGGGGCGAAGGTGAGCAGTTCTTC
- TRBJ1-1 - TRBV30 CASRVAEAFF TGTGCCTCGCGGGTCGCTGAAGCTTTCTTT
- TRBJ2-3 - TRBV19 CASSMMARPDTQYF TGTGCCAGTAGTATGATGGCCCGCCCCGATACGCAGTATTTT